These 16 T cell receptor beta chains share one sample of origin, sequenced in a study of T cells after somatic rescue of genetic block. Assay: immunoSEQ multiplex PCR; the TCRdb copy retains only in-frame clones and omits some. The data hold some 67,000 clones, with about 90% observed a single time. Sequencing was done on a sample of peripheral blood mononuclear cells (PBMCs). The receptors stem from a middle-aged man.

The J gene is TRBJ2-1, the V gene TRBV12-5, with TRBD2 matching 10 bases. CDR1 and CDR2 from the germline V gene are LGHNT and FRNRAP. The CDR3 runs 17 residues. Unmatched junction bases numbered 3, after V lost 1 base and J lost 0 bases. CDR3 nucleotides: TGTGCTAGTGGTTTGGGACTAGCGGGTAGCTCCTACAATGAGCAGTTCTTC. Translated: CASGLGLAGSSYNEQFF.

The CDR3 is CASSQSNRGTEQYF. The CDR3 coding sequence is TGTGCCAGCAGCCAATCAAACAGGGGAACCGAGCAGTACTTC. V and J are TRBV16 and TRBJ2-7, with 7 bases identical to TRBD1. The CDR3 covers 14 residues. Trimming took 0 bases from V and 6 from J; bases not matched to a gene: 5. From germline, CDR1 is KGHSY and CDR2 FQNENV.

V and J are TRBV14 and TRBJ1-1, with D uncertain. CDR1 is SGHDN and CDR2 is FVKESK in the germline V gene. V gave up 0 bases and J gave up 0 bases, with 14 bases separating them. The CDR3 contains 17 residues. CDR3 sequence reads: CASSQDFNRQLNTEAFF. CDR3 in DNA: TGTGCCAGCAGCCAAGATTTCAATCGGCAGCTGAACACTGAAGCTTTCTTT. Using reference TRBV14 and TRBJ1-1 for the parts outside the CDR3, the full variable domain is EAGVTQFPSHSVIEKGQTVTLRCDPISGHDNLYWYRRVMGKEIKFLLHFVKESKQDESGMPNNRFLAERTGGTYSTLKVQPAELEDSGVYFCASSQDFNRQLNTEAFFGQGTRLTVV.

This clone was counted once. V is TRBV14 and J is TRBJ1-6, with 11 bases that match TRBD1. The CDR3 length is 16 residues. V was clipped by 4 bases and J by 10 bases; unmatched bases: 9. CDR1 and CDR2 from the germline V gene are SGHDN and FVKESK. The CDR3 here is CASSPWTGGRLSPLHF. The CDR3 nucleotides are TGTGCCAGCAGCCCCTGGACAGGGGGCCGTTTATCACCCCTCCACTTT.

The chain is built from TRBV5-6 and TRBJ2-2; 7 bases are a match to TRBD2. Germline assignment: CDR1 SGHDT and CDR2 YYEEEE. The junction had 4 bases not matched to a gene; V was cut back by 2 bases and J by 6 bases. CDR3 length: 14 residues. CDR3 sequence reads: CASSFGGVPGELFF. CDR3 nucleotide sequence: TGTGCCAGCAGCTTTGGGGGGGTCCCCGGGGAGCTGTTTTTT. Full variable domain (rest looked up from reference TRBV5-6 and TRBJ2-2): DAGVTQSPTHLIKTRGQQVTLRCSPKSGHDTVSWYQQALGQGPQFIFQYYEEEERQRGNFPDRFSGHQFPNYSSELNVNALLLGDSALYLCASSFGGVPGELFFGEGSRLTVL.

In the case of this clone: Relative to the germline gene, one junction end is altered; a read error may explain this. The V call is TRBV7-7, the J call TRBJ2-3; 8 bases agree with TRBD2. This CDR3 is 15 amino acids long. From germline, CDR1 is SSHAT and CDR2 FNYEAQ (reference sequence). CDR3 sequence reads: CASSLGGGPGDTQYF. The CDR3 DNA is TGTGCTAGCAGCTTGGGCGGGGGGCCAGGAGATACGCAGTATTTT.

CDR3 bases: TGTGCCAGTAGTAAGGGGGGCGGAGAGACCCAGTACTTC. This sequence encodes CASSKGGGETQYF. The J gene is TRBJ2-5, the V gene TRBV19; perhaps D is TRBD1 or TRBD2 (6 bases each). The ends were cut back, 4 bases at V and 4 bases at J, with 10 bases in the middle. Germline CDR1 reads LNHDA; CDR2 reads SQIVND (reference sequence). CDR3 size: 13 residues.

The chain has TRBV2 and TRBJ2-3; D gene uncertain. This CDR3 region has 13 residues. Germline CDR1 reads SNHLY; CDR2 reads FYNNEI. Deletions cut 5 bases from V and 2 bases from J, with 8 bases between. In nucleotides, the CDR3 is TGTGCCAGCAGTTTTCTAACCACAGATACGCAGTATTTT. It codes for CASSFLTTDTQYF.

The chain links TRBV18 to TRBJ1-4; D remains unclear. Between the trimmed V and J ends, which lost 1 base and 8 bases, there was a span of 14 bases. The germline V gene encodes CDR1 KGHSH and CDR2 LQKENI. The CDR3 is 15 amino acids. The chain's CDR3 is CASSPRRPDGEKLFF. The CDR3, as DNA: TGTGCCAGCTCACCACGTCGGCCCGATGGGGAAAAACTGTTTTTT. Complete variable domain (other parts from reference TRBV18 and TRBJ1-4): NAGVMQNPRHLVRRRGQEARLRCSPMKGHSHVYWYRQLPEEGLKFMVYLQKENIIDESGMPKERFSAEFPKEGPSILRIQQVVRGDSAAYFCASSPRRPDGEKLFFGSGTQLSVL.

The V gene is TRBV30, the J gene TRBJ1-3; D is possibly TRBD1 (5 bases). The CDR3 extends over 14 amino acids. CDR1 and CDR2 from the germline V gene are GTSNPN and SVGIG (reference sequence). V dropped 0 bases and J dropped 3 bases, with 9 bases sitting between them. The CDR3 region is CAWSVRGSGNTIYF. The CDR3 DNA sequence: TGTGCCTGGAGTGTAAGGGGAAGTGGAAACACCATATATTTT.

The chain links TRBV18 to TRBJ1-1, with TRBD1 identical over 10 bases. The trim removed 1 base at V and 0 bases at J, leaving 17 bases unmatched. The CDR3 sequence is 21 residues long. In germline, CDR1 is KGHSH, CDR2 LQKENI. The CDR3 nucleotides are TGTGCCAGCTCACCACTTCCTCGACGAGTCCCGGGACAGGGGTTGAACACTGAAGCTTTCTTT. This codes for CASSPLPRRVPGQGLNTEAFF.

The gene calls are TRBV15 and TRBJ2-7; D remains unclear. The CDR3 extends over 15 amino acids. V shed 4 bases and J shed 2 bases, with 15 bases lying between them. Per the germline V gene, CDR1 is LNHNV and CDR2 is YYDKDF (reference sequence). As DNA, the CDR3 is TGTGCCACCAGCATCAGGTCGACTGGTACCTACGAGCAGTACTTC. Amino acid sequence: CATSIRSTGTYEQYF.

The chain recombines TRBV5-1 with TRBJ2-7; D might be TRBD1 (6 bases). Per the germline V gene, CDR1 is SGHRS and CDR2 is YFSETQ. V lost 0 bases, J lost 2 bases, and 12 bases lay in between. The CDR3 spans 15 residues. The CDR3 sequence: CASSLAPTGTYEQYF. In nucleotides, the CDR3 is TGCGCCAGCAGCTTGGCACCGACAGGTACCTACGAGCAGTACTTC.

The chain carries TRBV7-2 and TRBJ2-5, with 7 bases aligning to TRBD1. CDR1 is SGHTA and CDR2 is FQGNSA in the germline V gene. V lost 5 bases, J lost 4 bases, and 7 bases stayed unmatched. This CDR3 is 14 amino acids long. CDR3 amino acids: CASSRNRGGETQYF. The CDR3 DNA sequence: TGTGCCAGCAGCCGGAACAGGGGCGGAGAGACCCAGTACTTC. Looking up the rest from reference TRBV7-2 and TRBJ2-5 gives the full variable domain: GAGVSQSPSNKVTEKGKDVELRCDPISGHTALYWYRQSLGQGLEFLIYFQGNSAPDKSGLPSDRFSAERTGGSVSTLTIQRTQQEDSAVYLCASSRNRGGETQYFGPGTRLLVL.

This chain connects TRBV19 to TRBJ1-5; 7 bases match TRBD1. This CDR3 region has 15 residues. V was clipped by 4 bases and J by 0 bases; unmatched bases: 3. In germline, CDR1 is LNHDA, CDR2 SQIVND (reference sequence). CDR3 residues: CASSRGQFSNQPQHF. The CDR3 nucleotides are TGTGCCAGTAGTAGGGGACAGTTTAGCAATCAGCCCCAGCATTTT.

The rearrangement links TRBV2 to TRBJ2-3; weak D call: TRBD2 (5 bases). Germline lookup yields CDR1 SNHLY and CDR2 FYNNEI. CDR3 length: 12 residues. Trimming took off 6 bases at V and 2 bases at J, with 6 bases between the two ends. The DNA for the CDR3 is TGTGCCAGCAGCCGGGACACAGATACGCAGTATTTT. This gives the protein CASSRDTDTQYF. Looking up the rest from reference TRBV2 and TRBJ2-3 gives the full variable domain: EPEVTQTPSHQVTQMGQEVILRCVPISNHLYFYWYRQILGQKVEFLVSFYNNEISEKSEIFDDQFSVERPDGSNFTLKIRSTKLEDSAMYFCASSRDTDTQYFGPGTRLTVL.